A selection of T cell receptor beta chains follows, all from one sample in a study of beta chain features in type 1 diabetes. Here immunoSEQ multiplex PCR was the method, and the copy in TCRdb shows in-frame clones only, minus some. The sample contains over 500,000 clones, less than 20% of which appear only once. Sequencing was done on a sample of naive CD4+ T cells from blood. These receptors came from a man aged 18 to 29 in good health. The CDR3 runs from the conserved cysteine through the conserved F or W. D genes are given only for firm matches. Clone size, where shown, is once, few, many, or a class for clones that have expanded.

D gene: TRBD2; J gene: TRBJ2-7; clone size: few; CDR3 length: 14; V gene: TRBV9; CDR3 protein: CASSGSGGPYEQYF; CDR3 DNA: TGTGCCAGCAGCGGTAGCGGGGGCCCCTACGAGCAGTACTTC
D gene: .; J gene: TRBJ1-2; clone size: .; CDR3 length: 13; V gene: TRBV5-1; CDR3 protein: CASSLSSGYGYTF; CDR3 DNA: TGCGCCAGCAGCTTGTCATCCGGGTATGGCTACACCTTC
D gene: .; J gene: TRBJ2-7; clone size: .; CDR3 length: 12; V gene: TRBV13; CDR3 protein: CASSSRTYEQYF; CDR3 DNA: TGTGCCAGCAGCTCCCGGACCTACGAGCAGTACTTC
D gene: .; J gene: TRBJ1-6; clone size: few; CDR3 length: 13; V gene: TRBV29-1; CDR3 protein: CSVRTDFLSPLHF; CDR3 DNA: TGCAGCGTACGGACGGATTTTCTTTCACCCCTCCACTTT
D gene: .; J gene: TRBJ2-1; clone size: few; CDR3 length: 15; V gene: TRBV4-1; CDR3 protein: CASSQGGSGYNEQFF; CDR3 DNA: TGCGCCAGCAGCCAAGGAGGGTCGGGTTACAATGAGCAGTTCTTC
D gene: TRBD2; J gene: TRBJ2-1; clone size: few; CDR3 length: 18; V gene: TRBV13; CDR3 protein: CASSPARGAGVSYNEQFF; CDR3 DNA: TGTGCCAGCAGCCCCGCCCGGGGAGCGGGGGTCTCCTACAATGAGCAGTTCTTC
D gene: TRBD2; J gene: TRBJ2-3; clone size: .; CDR3 length: 16; V gene: TRBV7-9; CDR3 protein: CASSLRSLAGTDTQYF; CDR3 DNA: TGTGCCAGCAGCTTAAGGAGCCTAGCGGGCACAGATACGCAGTATTTT
D gene: .; J gene: TRBJ1-6; clone size: few; CDR3 length: 14; V gene: TRBV7-9; CDR3 protein: CASSGDPYNSPLHF; CDR3 DNA: TGTGCCAGCAGCGGAGACCCGTATAATTCACCCCTCCACTTT
D gene: .; J gene: TRBJ2-3; clone size: few; CDR3 length: 15; V gene: TRBV25-1; CDR3 protein: CASSDRGARTDTQYF; CDR3 DNA: TGTGCCAGCAGTGACAGGGGAGCCCGCACAGATACGCAGTATTTT
D gene: .; J gene: TRBJ2-5; clone size: few; CDR3 length: 14; V gene: TRBV7-2; CDR3 protein: CASSPPGMMGTQYF; CDR3 DNA: TGTGCCAGCAGCCCCCCTGGGATGATGGGGACCCAGTACTTC
D gene: TRBD1; J gene: TRBJ1-3; clone size: .; CDR3 length: 17; V gene: TRBV30; CDR3 protein: CAWSGTGLAFAGNTIYF; CDR3 DNA: TGTGCCTGGTCCGGGACAGGGCTTGCCTTCGCTGGAAACACCATATATTTT
D gene: .; J gene: TRBJ2-3; clone size: .; CDR3 length: 16; V gene: TRBV12-5; CDR3 protein: CASGLGSGPSTDTQYF; CDR3 DNA: TGTGCTAGTGGTTTGGGAAGCGGTCCTAGCACAGATACGCAGTATTTT
D gene: .; J gene: TRBJ2-1; clone size: .; CDR3 length: 16; V gene: TRBV9; CDR3 protein: CASSVGGTGSYNEQFF; CDR3 DNA: TGTGCCAGCAGCGTAGGGGGCACCGGCTCCTACAATGAGCAGTTCTTC
D gene: .; J gene: TRBJ2-1; clone size: few; CDR3 length: 13; V gene: TRBV7-2; CDR3 protein: CASKQGAYNEQFF; CDR3 DNA: TGTGCCAGCAAGCAGGGCGCCTACAATGAGCAGTTCTTC
D gene: .; J gene: TRBJ1-2; clone size: .; CDR3 length: 13; V gene: TRBV10-3; CDR3 protein: CAISESSGYGYTF; CDR3 DNA: TGTGCCATCAGTGAGTCGAGCGGCTATGGCTACACCTTC
D gene: .; J gene: TRBJ2-5; clone size: few; CDR3 length: 17; V gene: TRBV14; CDR3 protein: CASSQDDRRLNEETQYF; CDR3 DNA: TGTGCCAGCAGCCAAGATGACAGAAGGTTAAACGAAGAGACCCAGTACTTC
D gene: .; J gene: TRBJ2-7; clone size: .; CDR3 length: 15; V gene: TRBV11-2; CDR3 protein: CASSFKGGTVVEQYF; CDR3 DNA: TGTGCCAGCAGCTTTAAAGGAGGGACAGTTGTCGAGCAGTACTTC
D gene: TRBD1; J gene: TRBJ2-3; clone size: many; CDR3 length: 15; V gene: TRBV7-9; CDR3 protein: CASSSTTGHTDTQYF; CDR3 DNA: TGTGCCAGCAGCTCCACGACAGGGCACACAGATACGCAGTATTTT
D gene: TRBD1; J gene: TRBJ1-1; clone size: .; CDR3 length: 15; V gene: TRBV29-1; CDR3 protein: CSAPRGRGMNTEAFF; CDR3 DNA: TGCAGCGCCCCTCGGGGCAGGGGGATGAACACTGAAGCTTTCTTT
D gene: .; J gene: TRBJ2-5; clone size: .; CDR3 length: 14; V gene: TRBV11-3; CDR3 protein: CASSSGRNQETQYF; CDR3 DNA: TGTGCCAGCAGCTCAGGACGGAACCAAGAGACCCAGTACTTC
D gene: .; J gene: TRBJ1-6; clone size: .; CDR3 length: 15; V gene: TRBV5-1; CDR3 protein: CASSLKSGENSPLHF; CDR3 DNA: TGCGCCAGCAGCTTAAAGTCAGGGGAGAATTCACCCCTCCACTTT
D gene: .; J gene: TRBJ1-1; clone size: .; CDR3 length: 15; V gene: TRBV11-2; CDR3 protein: CASSLERGAFPEAFF; CDR3 DNA: TGTGCCAGCAGCTTAGAGAGGGGGGCCTTCCCCGAAGCTTTCTTT
D gene: TRBD2; J gene: TRBJ2-4; clone size: .; CDR3 length: 16; V gene: TRBV7-8; CDR3 protein: CASSAGGRTAKNIQYF; CDR3 DNA: TGTGCCAGCAGCGCGGGCGGGAGGACGGCCAAAAACATTCAGTACTTC
D gene: TRBD1; J gene: TRBJ2-2; clone size: many; CDR3 length: 15; V gene: TRBV2; CDR3 protein: CASSAQGARTGELFF; CDR3 DNA: TGTGCCAGCAGCGCACAGGGGGCGCGCACCGGGGAGCTGTTTTTT
D gene: .; J gene: TRBJ1-1; clone size: .; CDR3 length: 15; V gene: TRBV5-6; CDR3 protein: CASSFWGGRNTEAFF; CDR3 DNA: TGTGCCAGCAGCTTCTGGGGCGGGAGGAACACTGAAGCTTTCTTT
D gene: .; J gene: TRBJ1-1; clone size: .; CDR3 length: 12; V gene: TRBV28; CDR3 protein: CASSFRRTEAFF; CDR3 DNA: TGTGCCAGCAGTTTTAGGAGAACTGAAGCTTTCTTT
D gene: .; J gene: TRBJ2-5; clone size: .; CDR3 length: 17; V gene: TRBV4-1; CDR3 protein: CASSQERAAVYQETQYF; CDR3 DNA: TGCGCCAGCAGCCAAGAGAGGGCAGCGGTGTACCAAGAGACCCAGTACTTC
D gene: .; J gene: TRBJ2-3; clone size: .; CDR3 length: 15; V gene: TRBV28; CDR3 protein: CASSLSRGSTDTQYF; CDR3 DNA: TGTGCCAGCAGTTTATCTCGGGGGAGCACAGATACGCAGTATTTT
D gene: .; J gene: TRBJ1-6; clone size: few; CDR3 length: 16; V gene: TRBV7-2; CDR3 protein: CASSPRDLVYNSPLHF; CDR3 DNA: TGTGCCAGCAGCCCCCGGGATCTCGTCTACAATTCACCCCTCCACTTT
D gene: .; J gene: TRBJ1-1; clone size: .; CDR3 length: 14; V gene: TRBV9; CDR3 protein: CASRPVGSNTEAFF; CDR3 DNA: TGTGCCAGCAGGCCGGTGGGCTCGAACACTGAAGCTTTCTTT
D gene: .; J gene: TRBJ2-1; clone size: .; CDR3 length: 14; V gene: TRBV28; CDR3 protein: CASRVGGASSEQFF; CDR3 DNA: TGTGCCAGCAGGGTGGGGGGCGCGTCTTCTGAGCAGTTCTTC
D gene: .; J gene: TRBJ1-1; clone size: .; CDR3 length: 15; V gene: TRBV30; CDR3 protein: CAWSVRKGTNTEAFF; CDR3 DNA: TGTGCCTGGAGTGTAAGGAAGGGGACGAACACTGAAGCTTTCTTT
D gene: .; J gene: TRBJ2-7; clone size: .; CDR3 length: 14; V gene: TRBV5-1; CDR3 protein: CASSFPGLTYEQYF; CDR3 DNA: TGCGCCAGCAGCTTCCCGGGGTTGACCTACGAGCAGTACTTC
D gene: .; J gene: TRBJ2-3; clone size: few; CDR3 length: 15; V gene: TRBV7-9; CDR3 protein: CASSLAGSSTDTQYF; CDR3 DNA: TGTGCCAGCAGCTTAGCGGGTTCTAGCACAGATACGCAGTATTTT
D gene: TRBD1; J gene: TRBJ2-7; clone size: many; CDR3 length: 17; V gene: TRBV23-1; CDR3 protein: CASSQSGWGTGNDEQYF; CDR3 DNA: TGCGCCAGCAGTCAATCGGGGTGGGGGACAGGGAACGACGAGCAGTACTTC
D gene: .; J gene: TRBJ1-2; clone size: few; CDR3 length: 15; V gene: TRBV19; CDR3 protein: CASSDGQGGHYGYTF; CDR3 DNA: TGTGCCAGTAGTGATGGACAAGGGGGGCATTATGGCTACACCTTC
D gene: .; J gene: TRBJ1-5; clone size: .; CDR3 length: 15; V gene: TRBV2; CDR3 protein: CASIREISSNQPQHF; CDR3 DNA: TGTGCCAGCATAAGGGAGATCTCTAGCAATCAGCCCCAGCATTTT
D gene: .; J gene: TRBJ2-7; clone size: .; CDR3 length: 12; V gene: TRBV19; CDR3 protein: CASSTPPREQYF; CDR3 DNA: TGTGCCAGTTCTACGCCTCCTCGGGAGCAGTACTTC
D gene: .; J gene: TRBJ2-5; clone size: once; CDR3 length: 14; V gene: TRBV5-4; CDR3 protein: CASSLVGREETQYF; CDR3 DNA: TGTGCCAGCAGCTTGGTGGGGCGAGAAGAGACCCAGTACTTC
D gene: TRBD2; J gene: TRBJ2-3; clone size: .; CDR3 length: 18; V gene: TRBV7-4; CDR3 protein: CASSLPGLAGGPTDTQYF; CDR3 DNA: TGTGCCAGCAGCTTACCGGGACTAGCGGGAGGACCCACAGATACGCAGTATTTT
D gene: .; J gene: TRBJ2-5; clone size: few; CDR3 length: 11; V gene: TRBV28; CDR3 protein: CASSLGETQYF; CDR3 DNA: TGTGCCAGCAGTCTGGGGGAGACCCAGTACTTC
D gene: .; J gene: TRBJ2-6; clone size: few; CDR3 length: 16; V gene: TRBV29-1; CDR3 protein: CSVGVLANSGANVLTF; CDR3 DNA: TGCAGCGTTGGTGTCCTTGCAAACTCTGGGGCCAACGTCCTGACTTTC
D gene: TRBD1; J gene: TRBJ2-7; clone size: .; CDR3 length: 13; V gene: TRBV5-4; CDR3 protein: CASTTTGFREQYF; CDR3 DNA: TGTGCCAGCACCACGACAGGGTTCCGCGAGCAGTACTTC
D gene: TRBD1; J gene: TRBJ2-1; clone size: .; CDR3 length: 12; V gene: TRBV10-3; CDR3 protein: CAISGQGAEQFF; CDR3 DNA: TGTGCCATCAGTGGACAGGGGGCTGAGCAGTTCTTC
D gene: TRBD1; J gene: TRBJ1-1; clone size: .; CDR3 length: 18; V gene: TRBV18; CDR3 protein: CASSPLRGQGRNRTEAFF; CDR3 DNA: TGTGCCAGCTCACCACTACGGGGACAGGGGAGGAATAGGACTGAAGCTTTCTTT
D gene: .; J gene: TRBJ1-6; clone size: .; CDR3 length: 15; V gene: TRBV7-2; CDR3 protein: CASSQEGQGNSPLHF; CDR3 DNA: TGCGCCAGCAGCCAAGAGGGTCAAGGAAATTCACCCCTCCACTTT
D gene: TRBD1; J gene: TRBJ2-1; clone size: few; CDR3 length: 14; V gene: TRBV6-6; CDR3 protein: CASSRDRVGNEQFF; CDR3 DNA: TGTGCCAGCAGCAGGGACAGGGTTGGCAATGAGCAGTTCTTC
D gene: TRBD1; J gene: TRBJ1-6; clone size: few; CDR3 length: 15; V gene: TRBV30; CDR3 protein: CAWSASRQGGSPLHF; CDR3 DNA: TGTGCCTGGAGTGCATCCCGACAGGGTGGATCACCCCTCCACTTT
D gene: TRBD2; J gene: TRBJ2-7; clone size: few; CDR3 length: 16; V gene: TRBV4-3; CDR3 protein: CASSPSGRLSPYEQYF; CDR3 DNA: TGCGCCAGCAGCCCTAGCGGGAGACTAAGTCCCTACGAGCAGTACTTC